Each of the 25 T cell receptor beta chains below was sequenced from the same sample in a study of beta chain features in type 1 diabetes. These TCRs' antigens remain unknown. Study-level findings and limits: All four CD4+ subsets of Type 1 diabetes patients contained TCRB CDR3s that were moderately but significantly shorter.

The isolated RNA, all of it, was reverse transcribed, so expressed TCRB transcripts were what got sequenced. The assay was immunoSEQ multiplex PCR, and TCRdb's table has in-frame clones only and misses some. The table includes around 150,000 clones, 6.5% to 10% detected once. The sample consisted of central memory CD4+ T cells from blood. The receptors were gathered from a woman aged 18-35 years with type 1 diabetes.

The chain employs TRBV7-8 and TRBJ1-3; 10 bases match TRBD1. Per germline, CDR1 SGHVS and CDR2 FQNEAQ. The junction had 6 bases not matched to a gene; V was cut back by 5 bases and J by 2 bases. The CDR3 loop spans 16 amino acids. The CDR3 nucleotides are TGTGCCAGCAGCCGACCCGGACAGGGGGCTGGAAACACCATATATTTT. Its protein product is CASSRPGQGAGNTIYF.

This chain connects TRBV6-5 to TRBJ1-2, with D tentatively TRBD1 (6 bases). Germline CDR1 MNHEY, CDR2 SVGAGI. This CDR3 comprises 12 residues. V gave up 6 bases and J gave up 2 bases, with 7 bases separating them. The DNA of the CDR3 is TGTGCCAGCAGGCAGGGGAACTATGGCTACACCTTC. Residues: CASRQGNYGYTF.

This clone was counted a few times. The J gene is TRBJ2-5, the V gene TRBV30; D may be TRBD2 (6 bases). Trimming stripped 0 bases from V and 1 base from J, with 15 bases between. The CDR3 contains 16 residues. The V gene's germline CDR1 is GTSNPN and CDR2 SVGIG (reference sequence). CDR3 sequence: CAWSVRERILQETQYF. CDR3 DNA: TGTGCCTGGAGTGTACGGGAGCGGATCCTCCAAGAGACCCAGTACTTC.

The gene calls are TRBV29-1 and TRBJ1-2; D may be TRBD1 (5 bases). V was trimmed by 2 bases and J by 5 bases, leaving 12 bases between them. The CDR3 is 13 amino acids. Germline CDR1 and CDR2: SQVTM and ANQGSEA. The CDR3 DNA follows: TGCAGCGTTGAACGGGGGGGGATTTATGGCTACACCTTC. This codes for CSVERGGIYGYTF.

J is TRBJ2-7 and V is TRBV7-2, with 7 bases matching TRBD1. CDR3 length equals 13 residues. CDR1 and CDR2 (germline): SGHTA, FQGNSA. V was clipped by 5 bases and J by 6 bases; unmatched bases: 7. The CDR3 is CASSIRDSREQYF. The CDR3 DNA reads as TGTGCCAGCAGCATAAGGGACAGTCGCGAGCAGTACTTC.

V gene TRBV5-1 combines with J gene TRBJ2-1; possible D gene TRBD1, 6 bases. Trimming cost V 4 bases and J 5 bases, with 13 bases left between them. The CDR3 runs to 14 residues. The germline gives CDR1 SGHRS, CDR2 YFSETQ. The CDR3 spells CASSKTGTNNEQFF. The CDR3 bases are TGCGCCAGCAGCAAAACCGGGACAAACAATGAGCAGTTCTTC.

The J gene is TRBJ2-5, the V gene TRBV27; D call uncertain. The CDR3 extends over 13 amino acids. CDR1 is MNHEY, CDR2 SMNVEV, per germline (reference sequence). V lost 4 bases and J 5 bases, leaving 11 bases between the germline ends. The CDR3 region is CASSSAYLETQYF. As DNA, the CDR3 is TGTGCCAGCAGTTCTGCGTATCTGGAGACCCAGTACTTC.

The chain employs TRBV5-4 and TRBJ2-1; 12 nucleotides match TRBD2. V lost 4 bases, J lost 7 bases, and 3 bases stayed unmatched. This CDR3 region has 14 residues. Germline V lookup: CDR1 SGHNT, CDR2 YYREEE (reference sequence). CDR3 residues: CASSRTSGDNEQFF. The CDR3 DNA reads TGTGCCAGCAGCCGGACTAGCGGGGATAATGAGCAGTTCTTC.

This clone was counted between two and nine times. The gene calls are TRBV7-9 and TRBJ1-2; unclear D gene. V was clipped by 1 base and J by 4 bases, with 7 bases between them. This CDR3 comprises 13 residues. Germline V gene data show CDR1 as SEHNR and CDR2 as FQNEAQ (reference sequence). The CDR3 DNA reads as TGTGCCAGCAGCTTAGATGAGTCCTATGGCTACACCTTC. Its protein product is CASSLDESYGYTF. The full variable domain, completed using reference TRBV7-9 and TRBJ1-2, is DTGVSQNPRHKITKRGQNVTFRCDPISEHNRLYWYRQTLGQGPEFLTYFQNEAQLEKSRLLSDRFSAERPKGSFSTLEIQRTEQGDSAMYLCASSLDESYGYTFGSGTRLTVV.

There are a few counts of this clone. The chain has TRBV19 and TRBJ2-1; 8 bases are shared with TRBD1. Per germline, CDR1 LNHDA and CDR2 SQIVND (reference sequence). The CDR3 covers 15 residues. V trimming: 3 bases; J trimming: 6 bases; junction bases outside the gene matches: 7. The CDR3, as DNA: TGTGCCAGTAGTATGGATGGACAGGGTATCAATGAGCAGTTCTTC. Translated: CASSMDGQGINEQFF.

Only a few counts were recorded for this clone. The CDR3 nucleotides read TGTGCCAGCAGGACAGGGGCCGCGGGCACTGAAGCTTTCTTT. Its translation: CASRTGAAGTEAFF. The V and J genes are TRBV6-4 and TRBJ1-1, with TRBD1 identical over 8 bases. J lost 4 bases, V lost 6 bases, and 7 bases had no gene match. CDR1 and CDR2 from the germline V gene are MRHNA and SNTAGT. CDR3 length: 14 residues.

In DNA form, the CDR3 reads TGTGCCAGTAGTCCCGGCCGGGGACAGAAAAAGACGGAGACCCAGTACTTC. Its protein product is CASSPGRGQKKTETQYF. J is TRBJ2-5 and V is TRBV19; TRBD1 matches at 7 bases. Germline V CDR1 and CDR2: LNHDA, SQIVND (reference sequence). This CDR3 comprises 17 residues. The V gene end was trimmed by 5 bases and the J gene end by 5 bases; junction bases not matched to a gene: 17.

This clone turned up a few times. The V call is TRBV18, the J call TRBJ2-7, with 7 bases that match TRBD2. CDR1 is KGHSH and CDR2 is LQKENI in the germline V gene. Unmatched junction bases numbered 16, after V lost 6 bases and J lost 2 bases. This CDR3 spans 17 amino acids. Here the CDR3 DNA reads TGTGCCAGCTCTCGCACCTTTTGGAGCGGGGAGCCCTACGAGCAGTACTTC. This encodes CASSRTFWSGEPYEQYF.

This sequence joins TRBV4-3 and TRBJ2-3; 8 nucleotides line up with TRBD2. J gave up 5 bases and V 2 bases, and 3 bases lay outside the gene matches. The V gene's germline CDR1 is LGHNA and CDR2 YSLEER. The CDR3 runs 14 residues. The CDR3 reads CASSQSGGRDTQYF. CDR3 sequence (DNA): TGCGCCAGCAGCCAAAGCGGGGGAAGAGATACGCAGTATTTT.

CDR3 nucleotides: TGTGCCAGCAGCGCTCTAGGGGGCCATGGCTACACCTTC. Translating gives CASSALGGHGYTF. The rearrangement joins TRBV9 to TRBJ1-2, with TRBD1 matching over 7 bases. V was pared by 3 bases and J by 6 bases, with 5 bases of the junction left unmatched. Germline CDR1 is SGDLS and CDR2 is YYNGEE. The CDR3 covers 13 residues.

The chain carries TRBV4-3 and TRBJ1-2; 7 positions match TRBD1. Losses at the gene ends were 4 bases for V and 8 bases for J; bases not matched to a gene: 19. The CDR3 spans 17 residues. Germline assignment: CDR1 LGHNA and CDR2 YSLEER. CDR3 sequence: CASSRGLTGDFDVGYTF. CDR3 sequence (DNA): TGCGCCAGCAGCCGGGGCCTTACAGGGGATTTTGATGTGGGCTACACCTTC.

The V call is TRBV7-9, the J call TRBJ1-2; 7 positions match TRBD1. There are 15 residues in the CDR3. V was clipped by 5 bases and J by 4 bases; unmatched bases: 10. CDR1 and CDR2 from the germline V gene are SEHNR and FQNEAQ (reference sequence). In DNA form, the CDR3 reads TGTGCCAGCAGCCCAGGGACAGCGTCCGCCTATGGCTACACCTTC. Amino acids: CASSPGTASAYGYTF.

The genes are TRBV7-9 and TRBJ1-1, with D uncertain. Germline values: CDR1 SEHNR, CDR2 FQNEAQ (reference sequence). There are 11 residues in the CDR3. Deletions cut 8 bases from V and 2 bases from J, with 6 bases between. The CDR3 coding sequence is TGTGCCAGCGGCATTAACACTGAAGCTTTCTTT. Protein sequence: CASGINTEAFF.

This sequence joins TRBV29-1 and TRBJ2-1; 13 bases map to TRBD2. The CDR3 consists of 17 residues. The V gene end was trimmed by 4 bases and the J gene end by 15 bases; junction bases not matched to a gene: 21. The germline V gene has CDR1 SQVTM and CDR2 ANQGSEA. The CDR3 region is CSVAPAAGLAGLLTRFF. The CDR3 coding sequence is TGCAGCGTTGCCCCGGCGGCGGGACTAGCGGGGCTCCTCACTCGGTTCTTC.

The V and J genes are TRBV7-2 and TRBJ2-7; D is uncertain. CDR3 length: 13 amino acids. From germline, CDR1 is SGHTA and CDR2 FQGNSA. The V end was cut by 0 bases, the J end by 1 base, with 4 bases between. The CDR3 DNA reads TGTGCCAGCAGCTTAGCGGCTTCCTACGAGCAGTACTTC. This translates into CASSLAASYEQYF.

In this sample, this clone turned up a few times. CDR3 loop: CATAASSYNEQFF. The CDR3 nucleotides are TGTGCCACCGCGGCTAGCTCCTACAATGAGCAGTTCTTC. The chain links TRBV6-4 to TRBJ2-1; D uncertain. CDR1 and CDR2 from the germline V gene are MRHNA and SNTAGT. The CDR3 contains 13 residues. The germline V and J ends were trimmed by 10 bases and 0 bases, with 10 bases remaining between them.

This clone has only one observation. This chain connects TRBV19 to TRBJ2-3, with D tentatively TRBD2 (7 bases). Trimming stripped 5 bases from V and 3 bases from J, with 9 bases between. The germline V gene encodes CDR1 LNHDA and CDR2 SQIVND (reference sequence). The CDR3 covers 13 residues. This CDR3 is CASSGGATDTQYF. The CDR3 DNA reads TGTGCCAGTAGTGGGGGGGCAACAGATACGCAGTATTTT.

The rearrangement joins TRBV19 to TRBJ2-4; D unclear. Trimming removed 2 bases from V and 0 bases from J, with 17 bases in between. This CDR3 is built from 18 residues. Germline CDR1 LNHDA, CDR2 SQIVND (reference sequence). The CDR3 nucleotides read TGTGCCAGTAGTATAATTACGGCAGGAAATTTAGCCAAAAACATTCAGTACTTC. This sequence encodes CASSIITAGNLAKNIQYF.

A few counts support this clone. Here the CDR3 DNA reads TGTGCCAGCAGTCGGACTAGCGACTCCTACGAGCAGTACTTC. Protein: CASSRTSDSYEQYF. The rearrangement links TRBV27 to TRBJ2-7; 9 bases are shared with TRBD2. The CDR3 length is 14 residues. The germline V gene encodes CDR1 MNHEY and CDR2 SMNVEV (reference sequence). V gave up 5 bases and J gave up 0 bases; unmatched junction bases: 2.

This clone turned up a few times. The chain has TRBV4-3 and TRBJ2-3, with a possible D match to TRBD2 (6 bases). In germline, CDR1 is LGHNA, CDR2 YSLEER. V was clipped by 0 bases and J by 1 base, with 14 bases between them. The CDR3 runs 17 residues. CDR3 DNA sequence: TGCGCCAGCAGCCAAGATGTGGGGGGTTGGGGCACAGATACGCAGTATTTT. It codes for CASSQDVGGWGTDTQYF.